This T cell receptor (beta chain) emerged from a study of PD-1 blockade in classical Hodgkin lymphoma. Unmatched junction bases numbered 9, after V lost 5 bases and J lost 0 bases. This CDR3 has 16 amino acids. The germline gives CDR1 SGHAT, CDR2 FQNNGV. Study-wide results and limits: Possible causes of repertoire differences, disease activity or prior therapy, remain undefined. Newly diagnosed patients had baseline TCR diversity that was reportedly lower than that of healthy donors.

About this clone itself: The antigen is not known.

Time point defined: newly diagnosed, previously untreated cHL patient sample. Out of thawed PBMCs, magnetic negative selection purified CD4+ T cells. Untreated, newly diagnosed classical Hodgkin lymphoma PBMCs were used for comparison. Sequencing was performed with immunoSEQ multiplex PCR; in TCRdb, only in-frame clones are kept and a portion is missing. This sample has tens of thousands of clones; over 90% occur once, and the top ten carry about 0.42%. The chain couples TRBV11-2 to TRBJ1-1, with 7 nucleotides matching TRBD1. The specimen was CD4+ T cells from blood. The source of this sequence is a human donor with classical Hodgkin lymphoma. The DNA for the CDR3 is TGTGCCAGCAGCCCTCGGACAGGTTACATGAACACTGAAGCTTTCTTT. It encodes CASSPRTGYMNTEAFF. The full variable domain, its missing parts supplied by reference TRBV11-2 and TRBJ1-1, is EAGVAQSPRYKIIEKRQSVAFWCNPISGHATLYWYQQILGQGPKLLIQFQNNGVVDDSQLPKDRFSAERLKGVDSTLKIQPAKLEDSAVYLCASSPRTGYMNTEAFFGQGTRLTVV.